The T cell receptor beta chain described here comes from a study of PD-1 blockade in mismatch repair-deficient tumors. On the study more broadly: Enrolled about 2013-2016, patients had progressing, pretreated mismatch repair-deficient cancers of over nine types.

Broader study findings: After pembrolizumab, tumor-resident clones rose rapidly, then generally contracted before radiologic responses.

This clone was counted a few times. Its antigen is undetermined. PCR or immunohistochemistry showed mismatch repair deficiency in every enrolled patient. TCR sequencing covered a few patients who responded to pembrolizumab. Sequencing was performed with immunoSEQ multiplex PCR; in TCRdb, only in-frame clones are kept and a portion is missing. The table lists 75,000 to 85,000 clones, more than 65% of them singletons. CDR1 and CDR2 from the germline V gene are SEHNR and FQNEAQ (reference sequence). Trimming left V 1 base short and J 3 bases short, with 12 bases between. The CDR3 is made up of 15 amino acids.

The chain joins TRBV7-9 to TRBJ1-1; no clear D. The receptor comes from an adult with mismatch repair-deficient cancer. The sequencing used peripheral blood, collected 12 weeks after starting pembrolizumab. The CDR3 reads CASSLGIMGYTEAFF. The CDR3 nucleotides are TGTGCCAGCAGCTTAGGGATAATGGGCTACACTGAAGCTTTCTTT.